The entry below gives a single TCR beta chain sequence along with its context. This clone is categorized as medium-sized (0.01 to 0.1%). Its antigen remains unidentified. No base quality values were provided; no much bigger clone lies one nucleotide off. This entry is derived from a study of T cell clones after liver transplantation (dated 2019 in TCRdb). For context, the study as a whole: The samples were obtained from ITN030ST, a randomized trial that attempted immunosuppression withdrawal within 2 years after liver transplantation. Donor-reactive T cell clones were identified using TCRbeta sequencing after a pre-transplant mixed lymphocyte reaction and were then followed in post-transplant blood. As an antigen-independent comparator for the donor-reactive sequences, third party-reactive TCRbeta sequences from pre-transplant MLRs were identified as well. Three of the eight recipients were HCV-positive; the others were transplanted for non-autoimmune, non-viral indications. Subjects received no induction therapy and standard immunosuppression until randomization at 12-24 months post-transplant. Tolerance meant complete immunosuppression withdrawal for at least one year without liver enzymes rising beyond twice the upper limit of normal. Blood samples were collected pre-transplant, pre-randomization before withdrawal, and post-randomization after either complete withdrawal or failed withdrawal. The study cohort included 8 liver transplant recipients, of whom 3 were classified as tolerant and 5 as non-tolerant. General conclusions and limits of the study: The decline in donor-reactive sequences exceeded the decline in third party-reactive sequences, suggesting partial antigen-specific deletion that was unrelated to withdrawal success. After accounting for repertoire turnover, donor-reactive detection was significantly reduced in 7 of 8 subjects for CD4 and 8 of 8 for CD8. Without allograft tissue specimens, donor-reactive T cells may have migrated into the graft rather than being deleted. Because of small, heterogeneous patient numbers and non-standardized post-transplant time points, the conclusions were only preliminary. In two subjects, low numbers of available donor cells limited the measurable donor-reactive repertoire. In most of the 8 subjects, regardless of tolerance or HCV status, circulating donor-reactive CD4 TCRbeta sequences dropped significantly post-transplant.

The junction carries 12 bases between V and J, which are trimmed by 2 bases and 7 bases respectively. Reading from cysteine to phenylalanine, the CDR3 counts 13 amino acids. Kept here is only the CDR3 DNA, which spans 39 bases and is read in frame from base 1. The germline V gene (reference sequence) supplies CDR1 GTSNPN and CDR2 SVGIG. Thawed unstimulated PBMCs were stained for CD3, CD4 and CD8 and FACS-sorted into CD3+CD4+ and CD3+CD8+ populations. All 8 studied subjects were randomized to withdrawal of immunosuppression. The Qiagen DNeasy Blood and Tissue Kit was used for isolation of genomic DNA. High-throughput TCRbeta CDR3 sequencing of frozen genomic DNA was performed by immunoSEQ, including PCR amplification, mapping, bias correction and internal controls. Under the source paper's analysis protocol: Only productive rearrangements were retained, with each unique TCRbeta sequence defined by its CDR3 nucleotide sequence together with its V and J gene. Donor-reactive sequences required at least 5-fold expansion in CFSE-low cells versus unstimulated pre-transplant cells and at least 0.01% frequency. Minimum frequency thresholds were set for each subject based on the unstimulated sample with the lowest template count, ensuring at least 90% detection power. Jensen-Shannon divergence between the top 1000 TCRbeta sequences post-transplant and pre-transplant was used to measure repertoire turnover. Changes in detection of donor-reactive sequences were tested with two-sided Fisher's exact tests. As stored in TCRdb, this immuneACCESS dataset retains in-frame rearrangements with V and J assigned. A fraction of the clones does not appear; measured against another copy, unresolved V genes explain less than half of the discrepancy, and the remainder lacks a known reason. Clone size and the V and J calls come from that table; the DNA yielded D and trimming. Here the sample has roughly 60,000 clones; approximately 63% occur a single time. Of the sample, 2.8% falls within the top ten clones.

The starting material was CD4+ T cells from blood, obtained at the roughly 15-month timepoint. The receptor was derived from a human patient who received a liver transplant. Post transplant, some T cells may arise from the graft donor. The rearranged segments are TRBV30 and TRBJ1-5, and TRBD1 may be the D gene, going by 5 matching bases. For the CDR3, the sequence is CAWSPKTVQPQHF. The DNA sequence is as follows: TGTGCCTGGAGTCCAAAGACAGTCCAGCCCCAGCATTTT.